The present TCR beta chain was sequenced within a study of blood T cell repertoires in COVID-19. Self-reported history from a screening survey and questionnaire set each donor's cohort. CDR3 size: 12 residues. Germline-derived CDR1 and CDR2 are SQVTM and ANQGSEA. The ends were cut back, 4 bases at V and 0 bases at J, with 7 bases in the middle. TCRdb's table, derived via immunoSEQ multiplex PCR, lists solely in-frame clones and lacks some. The table lists about half a million clones, roughly nine tenths of them singletons. The specimen was PBMCs or T cells enriched from blood (not recorded which). The chain recombines TRBV29-1 with TRBJ2-7; D is undetermined. This TCR came from a woman aged 55-75 years who had recovered from COVID-19. The CDR3 sequence: CSVAYSSYEQYF. CDR3 coding DNA: TGCAGCGTTGCATACAGCTCCTACGAGCAGTACTTC.